This TCR beta chain was observed in a study of blood T cell repertoires in COVID-19. As for the study in general: Material from acute and convalescent COVID-19 was sourced from the United States, Italy and Spain.

Produced via immunoSEQ multiplex PCR; TCRdb's table is partial and in-frame only. The sample has about 61,000 clones, around 89% seen once; the top ten hold under 4.5%. CDR1 SGHAT and CDR2 FQNNGV come from the germline V gene. Trimming cost V 4 bases and J 5 bases; bases outside gene matches: 9. The length of the CDR3 is 17 residues. The TCR originated in a human donor in a cohort sampled during active COVID-19. The sequenced sample was peripheral blood. V is TRBV11-2 and J is TRBJ2-1, with TRBD2 matching over 12 bases. CDR3 loop: CASSSRLAGETHNEQFF. Written as DNA, the CDR3 is TGTGCCAGCAGCTCTCGACTAGCGGGAGAAACCCACAATGAGCAGTTCTTC. Complete variable domain (other parts from reference TRBV11-2 and TRBJ2-1): EAGVAQSPRYKIIEKRQSVAFWCNPISGHATLYWYQQILGQGPKLLIQFQNNGVVDDSQLPKDRFSAERLKGVDSTLKIQPAKLEDSAVYLCASSSRLAGETHNEQFFGPGTRLTVL.